This TCR beta chain is drawn from a study of blood T cells in healthy people across ages. Across the study: For every two T cells, template switching captured about one barcoded beta molecule.

V shed 2 bases and J shed 5 bases, with 12 bases lying between them. Looked up from germline, CDR1 is SGHAT and CDR2 is FQDESV (reference sequence). CDR3 length: 14 amino acids. Alongside a J-beta primer mix, a sample-barcoded 5' primer served in a second PCR lasting about 7 to 12 cycles. Via MiXCR, TCRdb re-called the 5' RACE reads, giving one row per CDR3 protein. The sample holds 450,000 to 700,000 distinct CDR3 sequences, 25% to 30% seen once. The receptor comes from a woman between 70 and 85 years old in good health. Sequenced material: blood. V usage is TRBV11-1 and J usage is TRBJ2-5; D is perhaps TRBD1 (6 bases). The CDR3 here is CASSLTGIGETQYF. In nucleotides, the CDR3 is TGTGCCAGCAGCTTAACAGGGATCGGGGAGACCCAGTACTTC.